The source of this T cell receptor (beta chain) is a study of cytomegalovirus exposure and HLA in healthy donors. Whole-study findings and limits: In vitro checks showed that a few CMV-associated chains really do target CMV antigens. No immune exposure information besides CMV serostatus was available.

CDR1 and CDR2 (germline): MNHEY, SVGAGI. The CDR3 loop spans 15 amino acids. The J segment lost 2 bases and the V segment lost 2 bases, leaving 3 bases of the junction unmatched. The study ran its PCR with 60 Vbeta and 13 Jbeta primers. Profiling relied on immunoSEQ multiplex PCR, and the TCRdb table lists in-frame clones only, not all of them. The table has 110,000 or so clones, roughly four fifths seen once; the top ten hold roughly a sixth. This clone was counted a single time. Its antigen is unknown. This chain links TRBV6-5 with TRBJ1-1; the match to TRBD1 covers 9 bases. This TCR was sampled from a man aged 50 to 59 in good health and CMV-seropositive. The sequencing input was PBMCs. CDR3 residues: CASSYLTGGNTEAFF. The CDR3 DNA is TGTGCCAGCAGTTACCTGACAGGGGGAAACACTGAAGCTTTCTTT.